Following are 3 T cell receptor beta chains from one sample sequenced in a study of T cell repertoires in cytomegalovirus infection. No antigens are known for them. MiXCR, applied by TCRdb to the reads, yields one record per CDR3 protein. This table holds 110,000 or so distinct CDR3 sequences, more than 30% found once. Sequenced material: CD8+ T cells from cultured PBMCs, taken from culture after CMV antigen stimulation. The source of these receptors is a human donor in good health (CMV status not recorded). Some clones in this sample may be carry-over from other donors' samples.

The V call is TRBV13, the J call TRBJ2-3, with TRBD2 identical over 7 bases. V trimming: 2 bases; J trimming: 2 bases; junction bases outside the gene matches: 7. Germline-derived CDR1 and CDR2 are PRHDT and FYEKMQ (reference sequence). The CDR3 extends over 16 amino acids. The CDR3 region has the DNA TGTGCCAGCAGCTTACGGCTAGCGGCCTTCACAGATACGCAGTATTTT. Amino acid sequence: CASSLRLAAFTDTQYF.

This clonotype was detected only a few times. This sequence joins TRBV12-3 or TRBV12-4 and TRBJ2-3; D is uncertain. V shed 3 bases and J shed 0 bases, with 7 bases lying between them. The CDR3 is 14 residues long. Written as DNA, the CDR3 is TGTGCCAGCAGTTTTCCGGATAGCACAGATACGCAGTATTTT. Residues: CASSFPDSTDTQYF.

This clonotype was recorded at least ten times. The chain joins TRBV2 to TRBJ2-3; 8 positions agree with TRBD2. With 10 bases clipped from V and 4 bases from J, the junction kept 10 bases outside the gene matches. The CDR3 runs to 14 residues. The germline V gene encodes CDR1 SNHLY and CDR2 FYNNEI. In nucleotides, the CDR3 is TGTGCCACGCGACCCCGAGCGGGGGCAGATACGCAGTATTTT. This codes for CATRPRAGADTQYF. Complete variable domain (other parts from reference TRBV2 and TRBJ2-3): EPEVTQTPSHQVTQMGQEVILRCVPISNHLYFYWYRQILGQKVEFLVSFYNNEISEKSEIFDDQFSVERPDGSNFTLKIRSTKLEDSAMYFCATRPRAGADTQYFGPGTRLTVL.